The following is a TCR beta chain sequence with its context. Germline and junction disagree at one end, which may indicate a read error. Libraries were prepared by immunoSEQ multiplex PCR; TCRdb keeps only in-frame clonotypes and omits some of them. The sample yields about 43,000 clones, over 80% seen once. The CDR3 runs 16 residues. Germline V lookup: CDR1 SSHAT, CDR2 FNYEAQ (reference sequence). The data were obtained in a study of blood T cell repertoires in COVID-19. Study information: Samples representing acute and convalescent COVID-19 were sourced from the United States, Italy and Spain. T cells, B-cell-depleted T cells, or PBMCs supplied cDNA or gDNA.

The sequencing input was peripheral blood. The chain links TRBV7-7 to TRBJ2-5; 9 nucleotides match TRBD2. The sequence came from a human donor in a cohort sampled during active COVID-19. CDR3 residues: CASSRSTSGNQETQYF. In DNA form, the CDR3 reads TGTGCTAGCAGCCGATCGACTAGCGGCAACCAAGAGACCCAGTACTTC. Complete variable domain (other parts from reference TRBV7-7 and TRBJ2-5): GAGVSQSPRYKVTKRGQDVTLRCDPISSHATLYWYQQALGQGPEFLTYFNYEAQPDKSGLPSDRFSAERPEGSISTLTIQRTEQRDSAMYRCASSRSTSGNQETQYFGPGTRLLVL.